This T cell receptor beta chain was observed in a study of blood T cell repertoires in COVID-19. Study-wide context: Samples taken during acute and convalescent COVID-19 were collected in the United States, Italy and Spain. T cells, B-cell-depleted T cells, or PBMCs provided the cDNA or gDNA that served as material.

CDR1 is SNHLY, CDR2 FYNNEI, per germline. This CDR3 contains 13 residues. V dropped 6 bases and J dropped 1 base, with 9 bases sitting between them. In the authors' workflow: It was from reference gene primer amplification that nucleated cell counts were estimated. TCRdb keeps only in-frame clones here, not all; method: immunoSEQ multiplex PCR. D and trimming were read from the DNA, whereas the V and J calls and clone size are those reported in that table. This table has around 120,000 clones, over 70% appearing once. The chain recombines TRBV2 with TRBJ1-1; D uncertain. The clonotype originates from a man between 65 and 85 years old with acute or convalescent COVID-19. Material: peripheral blood. CDR3: CASSQDANTEAFF. CDR3 sequence (DNA): TGTGCCAGCAGCCAGGATGCGAACACTGAAGCTTTCTTT.